The present entry profiles one TCR beta chain with its context. CDR1 and CDR2 from the germline V gene are MDHEN and SYDVKM. The V gene lost 3 bases and the J gene lost 2 bases, with 8 bases spanning the gap. The CDR3 is made up of 13 amino acids. Some clones are missing from TCRdb's copy, which holds only in-frame ones; the method was immunoSEQ multiplex PCR. The data show around 80,000 clones, about 93% seen once. This entry is derived from a study of blood T cell repertoires in COVID-19. In the study overall: Samples representing acute and convalescent COVID-19 were sourced from the United States, Italy and Spain. T cells, B-cell-depleted T cells, or PBMCs supplied cDNA or gDNA.

The chain combines TRBV28 with TRBJ2-7; D may be TRBD1 (5 bases). This clonotype originated in a woman over 75 with acute or convalescent COVID-19. Sequencing was performed on peripheral blood. The CDR3 is CASSFDRPYEQYF. In DNA, the CDR3 is TGTGCCAGCAGTTTCGACAGACCCTACGAGCAGTACTTC.